This TCR beta chain was captured by sequencing in a study of T cell responses to AZD1222 COVID-19 vaccine. The V segment lost 8 bases and the J segment 1 base; nucleotides outside the gene matches: 10. Germline CDR1 SGHAT, CDR2 FQNNGV. The CDR3 runs to 17 residues. Assay: immunoSEQ multiplex PCR; the TCRdb copy retains only in-frame clones and omits some. The profile covers fewer than 110,000 clones, with approximately 92% appearing a single time and roughly 9% taken by the ten largest. Concerning this clone: Its antigen is unknown.

Broader study findings: Reportedly, nearly half of unique spike TCRs recognized epitopes outside B.1.351/B.1.1.7 mutations. At study baseline, merely six AZD1222 recipients were seropositive. Along spike, vaccine-associated CD4 TCRs were found throughout, with dominance at 160-218 and 743-854.

Sequenced here: peripheral blood, sampled 28 days after the second AZD1222 dose. The chain combines TRBV11-2 with TRBJ2-3; 12 nucleotides agree with TRBD2. The origin of this receptor is an adult who received the AZD1222 COVID-19 vaccine. The CDR3 region has the DNA TGTGCCAGCCTTGGACTAGCGGGGAGTACGGGCACAGATACGCAGTATTTT. Amino acid sequence: CASLGLAGSTGTDTQYF.